These T cell receptor beta chains were read from a single sample in a study of blood T cell repertoires in COVID-19. Sequencing used immunoSEQ multiplex PCR; TCRdb keeps in-frame clones, though not all of them. The table lists 100,000 to 150,000 clones, approximately 81% of them singletons. The specimen sequenced was peripheral blood. The receptors were sampled from a man aged 60-69 years with acute or convalescent COVID-19. Each CDR3 is given with its conserved first and last residue. The D gene is left open where the match is weak. For some rows the clone size is stated as once, few or many, or as a class when expanded; others skip it.

cdr3_nt cdr3_aa v_call d_call cdr3_length clone_size j_call
TGTGCCAGCAGTAATAACCTCAGACAGGACAGGGAGCTGTTTTTT CASSNNLRQDRELFF TRBV6-5 . 15 . TRBJ2-2
TGTGCCAGCAGAGCAAACAGCAATCAGCCCCAGCATTTT CASRANSNQPQHF TRBV6-1 . 13 few TRBJ1-5
TGTGCCTGGACAACGGACAGGGCGGGATCGATGACTAATGAAAAACTGTTTTTT CAWTTDRAGSMTNEKLFF TRBV30 TRBD1 18 . TRBJ1-4
TGTGCCTGGCGGACACTTAATAATTCACCCCTCCACTTT CAWRTLNNSPLHF TRBV30 . 13 . TRBJ1-6
TGTGCCAGCAGCTTTGAGGGAGCCTCCTACAATGAGCAGTTCTTC CASSFEGASYNEQFF TRBV11-2 . 15 . TRBJ2-1
TGTGCCAGCAGCTTTCAAGAGGCTAATGAAAAACTGTTTTTT CASSFQEANEKLFF TRBV11-2 . 14 . TRBJ1-4
TGTGCCAGCAAAACCGGACTAGCGGTCTACAATGAGCAGTTCTTC CASKTGLAVYNEQFF TRBV7-8 TRBD2 15 . TRBJ2-1
TGTGCCAGCAGTGAAGCCAGTTGGGGGCAGGAGACCCAGTACTTC CASSEASWGQETQYF TRBV2 . 15 . TRBJ2-5
TGTGCCAGTAGTAGTGGCGGTTGGTCCTACAATGAGCAGTTCTTC CASSSGGWSYNEQFF TRBV19 . 15 . TRBJ2-1
TGCGCCAGCAGCCCGGGACTAGCGGGGTTACTAGGCACCTACAATGAGCAGTTCTTC CASSPGLAGLLGTYNEQFF TRBV5-1 TRBD2 19 . TRBJ2-1
TGTGCCAGCAGCCAAGTCCCCAGGGATGGCTACACCTTC CASSQVPRDGYTF TRBV14 . 13 . TRBJ1-2
TGTGCCAGCAGTTACGACAGCCTCAATCAGCCCCAGCATTTT CASSYDSLNQPQHF TRBV6-2/TRBV6-3 . 14 many TRBJ1-5
TGTGCCAGCAGTCCTTACGGTTCTAGCGGGAGGGATACGCAGTATTTT CASSPYGSSGRDTQYF TRBV28 TRBD2 16 . TRBJ2-3
TGTGCCAGCAGTGAAGCCTCGGAGGGGAACATTCAGTACTTC CASSEASEGNIQYF TRBV2 . 14 . TRBJ2-4
TGTGCCAGCTCACCAGGGGTGGCGGGCCGCACCGGGGAGCTGTTTTTT CASSPGVAGRTGELFF TRBV18 . 16 few TRBJ2-2
TGTGCCAGCAGCTCCCGACGAGCGGCAGCCGACACCGGGGAGCTGTTTTTT CASSSRRAAADTGELFF TRBV7-2 . 17 . TRBJ2-2
TGTGCCAGTAGTGAGGGACTAGCGGGGACAGGGGAAGAGACCCAGTACTTC CASSEGLAGTGEETQYF TRBV19 TRBD2 17 . TRBJ2-5
TGTGCCAGCAGTTCCCTTCTGACCCGTTCTAGTGAGCAGTTCTTC CASSSLLTRSSEQFF TRBV27 . 15 . TRBJ2-1
TGTGCCATCAGTCTAGCGAGAGGGGGGGAGCTGTTTTTT CAISLARGGELFF TRBV10-3 . 13 few TRBJ2-2
TGTGCCAGCAGCCAGGGACTAGCGGGAGTCTACGAGCAGTACTTC CASSQGLAGVYEQYF TRBV3-1/TRBV3-2 TRBD2 15 . TRBJ2-7
TGTGCCAGCAAACTACAGGGGGCTGACACCGGGGAGCTGTTTTTT CASKLQGADTGELFF TRBV6-6 TRBD1 15 . TRBJ2-2
TGTGCCAGCAGTTTGCGGACAGGGGTTTTTAGAGAGACCCAGTACTTC CASSLRTGVFRETQYF TRBV27 TRBD1 16 . TRBJ2-5
TGCGCCAGCAGCTTGGACAGGGTTTATAATTCACCCCTCCACTTT CASSLDRVYNSPLHF TRBV5-1 . 15 . TRBJ1-6
TGTGCCAGTAGTATTTCTTCGGGAGGAGGGAGCAATGAGCAGTTCTTC CASSISSGGGSNEQFF TRBV19 TRBD2 16 . TRBJ2-1
TGTGCCAGCAGTCGGGACAGAAAATACGAGCAGTACTTC CASSRDRKYEQYF TRBV6-5 TRBD1 13 . TRBJ2-7
TGCGCCAGCAGCCCCTGGGGGGACCGGGGTAATTCACCCCTCCACTTT CASSPWGDRGNSPLHF TRBV5-1 . 16 once TRBJ1-6
TGTGCCAGCAACACGGCAGGTGAGCAGTTCTTC CASNTAGEQFF TRBV2 . 11 . TRBJ2-1
TGTGCCAGTCAACTAGCGGGAGAGGATACGCAGTATTTT CASQLAGEDTQYF TRBV27 TRBD2 13 . TRBJ2-3
TGTGCCAGCAGCCCTATTCGGGACAGACTCCCGAGGTACGAGCAGTACTTC CASSPIRDRLPRYEQYF TRBV11-2 TRBD1 17 . TRBJ2-7
TGTGCCAGTAGTATAGCCCCGGACAGCTCCTACGAGCAGTACTTC CASSIAPDSSYEQYF TRBV19 . 15 once TRBJ2-7
TGTGCCAGTAGAAACAGGGGGCAAGACGAGCAGTACTTC CASRNRGQDEQYF TRBV19 TRBD1 13 . TRBJ2-7
TGTGCCAGCAGCAGGGGGCCCTCCTACGAGCAGTACTTC CASSRGPSYEQYF TRBV6-5 TRBD1 13 . TRBJ2-7
TGTGCCAGCAGCCCCCCCGGGGTCCGCTACGAGCAGTACTTC CASSPPGVRYEQYF TRBV27 . 14 few TRBJ2-7
TGTGCCAGCAGTTACTTCGTCCAGGGGAGTTCACCCCTCCACTTT CASSYFVQGSSPLHF TRBV6-6 . 15 . TRBJ1-6
TGTGCCAGCAGCTCACTCCCCCGCGAAGCTTTCTTT CASSSLPREAFF TRBV5-5 . 12 . TRBJ1-1
TGTGCCAGCAGCTCGACTAGCGTCACCTACGAGCAGTACTTC CASSSTSVTYEQYF TRBV7-9 TRBD2 14 . TRBJ2-7
TGTGCCAGCACCTCGTTGAGCTCCTACAATGAGCAGTTCTTC CASTSLSSYNEQFF TRBV5-5 . 14 . TRBJ2-1
TGTGCCAGCAGCCCCGGGGGGGGCTACACCTTC CASSPGGGYTF TRBV6-5 . 11 . TRBJ1-2
TGTGCCAGCAGTTACGACAGGTGGGACACTGAAGCTTTCTTT CASSYDRWDTEAFF TRBV6-5 . 14 . TRBJ1-1
TGTGCCAGCAGTGCGGACAGTAGCAATCAGCCCCAGCATTTT CASSADSSNQPQHF TRBV2 . 14 . TRBJ1-5
TGTGCCAGCAGGACTATTGCTAGCGGGGCCTACGAGCAGTACTTC CASRTIASGAYEQYF TRBV6-5 TRBD2 15 . TRBJ2-7
TGTGCCAGCAGTGAAGAAGGGACAGGGGTGACCAAAAACATTCAGTACTTC CASSEEGTGVTKNIQYF TRBV6-1 TRBD1 17 . TRBJ2-4
TGTGCCAGCAGCGTAGAGGCGACAGGTATATACGAGCAGTACTTC CASSVEATGIYEQYF TRBV9 . 15 . TRBJ2-7
TGTGCCAGCAGCTTGGCCCCGGGGAGCTCTGGAAACACCATATATTTT CASSLAPGSSGNTIYF TRBV5-4 . 16 . TRBJ1-3
TGTGCCATCAGTGAGGAGCGGGGGGGCCCCACCGAGCAGTACTTC CAISEERGGPTEQYF TRBV10-3 TRBD2 15 . TRBJ2-7
TGTGCCAGCAGCAAAGAGAGCACTTACGAGCAGTACTTC CASSKESTYEQYF TRBV6-5 . 13 . TRBJ2-7
TGCGCCAGCACTCAATCTCAGGGGCTATATGGCTACACCTTC CASTQSQGLYGYTF TRBV5-1 . 14 once TRBJ1-2
TGTGCCAGCACCGGTGCCCAGGGGCCGAACACTGAAGCTTTCTTT CASTGAQGPNTEAFF TRBV27 . 15 . TRBJ1-1
TGTGCCAGTAGTATTGTTCCAGGGGAGGGTACTGAAGCTTTCTTT CASSIVPGEGTEAFF TRBV19 . 15 . TRBJ1-1
TGTGCCAGCAGCCCCTTGGGGAGAGAAAACATTCAGTACTTC CASSPLGRENIQYF TRBV7-2 . 14 . TRBJ2-4
TGTGTCAGAAGCTTAGATGAGTCTAAAGAGACCCAGTACTTC CVRSLDESKETQYF TRBV7-5 . 14 . TRBJ2-5
TGTGCCAGCAGTGAAGGGACTAGGTTCATGGATACGCAGTATTTT CASSEGTRFMDTQYF TRBV2 TRBD2 15 . TRBJ2-3
TGCGCCAGCAGCCCGGGCAGAGGGTATGAGTACGAGCAGTACTTC CASSPGRGYEYEQYF TRBV5-1 . 15 . TRBJ2-7
TGCGCCAGCAGTGAAAGGACAGGGAAAAATGAGCAGTTCTTC CASSERTGKNEQFF TRBV10-1 TRBD1 14 . TRBJ2-1
TGTGCCAGTGGTAAGGGGCAGTTGAACACCGGGGAGCTGTTTTTT CASGKGQLNTGELFF TRBV2 . 15 . TRBJ2-2
TGTGCCAGCAGCGTAGACCCGGGCAGGCGGGGAGAGACCCAGTACTTC CASSVDPGRRGETQYF TRBV9 . 16 . TRBJ2-5
TGTGCCAGCAGTTTGGGACTAGCGGGCGAGCAGTACTTC CASSLGLAGEQYF TRBV6-5 TRBD2 13 . TRBJ2-7
TGTGCCAGCAGCCCCCTACAGGGTACCTACGAGCAGTACTTC CASSPLQGTYEQYF TRBV3-1/TRBV3-2 . 14 . TRBJ2-7
TGTGCCAGCAGTACGGGGACTAACTATGGCTACACCTTC CASSTGTNYGYTF TRBV27 . 13 . TRBJ1-2
TGCGCCAGCAGCCCCCTAGCCGTTGCCGGGGAGCTGTTTTTT CASSPLAVAGELFF TRBV5-1 . 14 few TRBJ2-2